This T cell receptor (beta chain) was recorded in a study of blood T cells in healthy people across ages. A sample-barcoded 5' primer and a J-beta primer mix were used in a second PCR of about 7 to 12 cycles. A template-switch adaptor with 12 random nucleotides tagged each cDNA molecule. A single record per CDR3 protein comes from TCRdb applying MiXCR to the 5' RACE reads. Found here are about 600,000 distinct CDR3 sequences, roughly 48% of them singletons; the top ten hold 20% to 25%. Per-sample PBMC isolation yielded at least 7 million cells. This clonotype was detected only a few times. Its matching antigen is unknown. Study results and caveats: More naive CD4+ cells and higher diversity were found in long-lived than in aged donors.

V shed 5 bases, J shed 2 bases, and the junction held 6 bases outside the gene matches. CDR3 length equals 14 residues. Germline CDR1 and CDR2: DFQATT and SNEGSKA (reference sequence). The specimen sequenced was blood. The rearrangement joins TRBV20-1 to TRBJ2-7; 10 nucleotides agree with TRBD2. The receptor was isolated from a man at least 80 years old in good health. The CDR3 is CSALPGLATYEQYF. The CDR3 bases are TGCAGTGCTTTACCGGGACTAGCGACCTACGAGCAGTACTTC.